This passage covers 11 T cell receptor beta chains from one sample sequenced in a study of cytomegalovirus exposure and HLA in healthy donors. The PCR used 60 Vbeta and 13 Jbeta primers. Measured with immunoSEQ multiplex PCR; TCRdb has only the in-frame clones, and not every one. Of roughly 160,000 clones in the sample, 60% to 85% are singletons; the top ten hold roughly 3.6%. Sequencing used PBMCs. The receptors here all came from a man aged 25 to 45 in good health and CMV-seropositive.

The V gene is TRBV7-8, the J gene TRBJ1-6; D possibly corresponds to TRBD1 (5 bases). V shed 5 bases and J shed 9 bases, with 20 bases lying between them. Germline V lookup: CDR1 SGHVS, CDR2 FQNEAQ. CDR3 size: 16 residues. CDR3 nucleotide sequence: TGTGCCAGCAGCCCCATGGGCGGGGCGGTTGGTTCACCCCTCCACTTT. Its translation: CASSPMGGAVGSPLHF.

This chain connects TRBV5-4 to TRBJ1-1; 7 bases fit TRBD1. Trimming at V came to 2 bases and at J to 5 bases, leaving 6 bases not matched to a gene. CDR1 is SGHNT, CDR2 YYREEE, per germline (reference sequence). There are 14 residues in the CDR3. CDR3 sequence reads: CASSFRDRGTEAFF. The CDR3 DNA reads TGTGCCAGCAGCTTCCGGGACAGAGGGACTGAAGCTTTCTTT.

V and J are TRBV5-5 and TRBJ2-7, with D possibly being TRBD1 (5 bases). The CDR3 length is 15 residues. With 0 bases removed from V and 3 bases from J, the gap between germline ends came to 13 bases. CDR1 is SGHKS, CDR2 YYEKEE, per germline (reference sequence). Here the CDR3 reads CASSLGSRADYEQYF. The CDR3 DNA reads as TGTGCCAGCAGCTTGGGGTCCAGGGCCGACTACGAGCAGTACTTC.

In this sample, this clone turned up a few times. This sequence joins TRBV7-3 and TRBJ2-1; perhaps TRBD2 as D (6 bases). The V end lost 6 bases, the J end lost 5 bases, and 14 bases lay between the germline ends. Germline V gene sequence: CDR1 SGHTA, CDR2 FQGTGA. The CDR3 loop spans 14 amino acids. CDR3 amino acids: CASRDPGLHNEQFF. CDR3 DNA sequence: TGTGCCAGCAGAGACCCGGGACTTCACAATGAGCAGTTCTTC.

The CDR3 nucleotides read TGTGCCAGCAGCTCCGGGACACTCGACACTGAAGCTTTCTTT. This translates into CASSSGTLDTEAFF. This sequence joins TRBV9 and TRBJ1-1, with a tentative D call TRBD1 (6 bases). CDR1 SGDLS and CDR2 YYNGEE come from the germline V gene. The CDR3 is 14 residues long. V dropped 4 bases and J dropped 3 bases, with 13 bases sitting between them.

The chain is built from TRBV5-4 and TRBJ1-2; D possibly corresponds to TRBD1 (6 bases). Germline V gives CDR1 SGHNT, CDR2 YYREEE (reference sequence). Trimming left V 4 bases short and J 4 bases short, with 17 bases between. The CDR3 has 15 residues. CDR3 bases: TGTGCCAGCAGCCTTTGGGGGGGGGCCGGCTATGGCTACACCTTC. It yields the protein CASSLWGGAGYGYTF. The variable domain in full, completed from reference TRBV5-4 and TRBJ1-2, reads ETGVTQSPTHLIKTRGQQVTLRCSSQSGHNTVSWYQQALGQGPQFIFQYYREEENGRGNFPPRFSGLQFPNYSSELNVNALELDDSALYLCASSLWGGAGYGYTFGSGTRLTVV.

The rearrangement uses TRBV6-1 and TRBJ2-1, with TRBD1 identical over 7 bases. Losses at the gene ends were 2 bases for V and 1 base for J; bases not matched to a gene: 2. From germline, CDR1 is MNHNS and CDR2 SASEGT. The CDR3 covers 15 residues. Here the CDR3 reads CASSELQGSYNEQFF. CDR3 DNA sequence: TGTGCCAGCAGTGAATTACAGGGGTCCTACAATGAGCAGTTCTTC.

The chain couples TRBV6-5 to TRBJ1-2; the D is unclear. Germline-derived CDR1 and CDR2 are MNHEY and SVGAGI. Trimming shortened V by 8 bases and J by 3 bases, and 19 bases separated the two germline ends. The length of the CDR3 is 15 residues. The CDR3 DNA follows: TGTGCCAGCCGCGCCCCGAGTGCCTTACACTATGGCTACACCTTC. Translated: CASRAPSALHYGYTF.

The chain couples TRBV5-1 to TRBJ1-1; D is unclear. Trimming stripped 4 bases from V and 4 bases from J, with 11 bases between. The CDR3 is made up of 13 amino acids. CDR1 and CDR2 (germline): SGHRS, YFSETQ. The CDR3 bases are TGCGCCAGCAGCGGTCGGGAGGGCACTGAAGCTTTCTTT. This sequence encodes CASSGREGTEAFF.

This chain uses TRBV6-5 with TRBJ2-7; 9 positions match TRBD1. From germline, CDR1 is MNHEY and CDR2 SVGAGI. This CDR3 is built from 15 residues. Trimming at V came to 2 bases and at J to 3 bases, leaving 5 bases not matched to a gene. The CDR3 DNA reads TGTGCCAGCAGTTACGTGGGACAGGGACTCTACGAGCAGTACTTC. Its protein is CASSYVGQGLYEQYF.

The J gene is TRBJ1-1, the V gene TRBV30; D gene unclear. Per the germline V gene, CDR1 is GTSNPN and CDR2 is SVGIG (reference sequence). V dropped 0 bases and J dropped 12 bases, with 11 bases sitting between them. CDR3 size: 11 residues. CDR3 nucleotides: TGTGCCTGGAGTGTACGCGTTCCCCCTTTCTTT. It codes for CAWSVRVPPFF.